Sequencing of this TCR beta chain was carried out in a study of blood T cell repertoires in COVID-19. Sequenced by immunoSEQ multiplex PCR; TCRdb stores in-frame clones only, minus some. The sample includes 300,000 to 350,000 clones, 80% to 90% of them seen just once. Germline V CDR1 and CDR2: KGHSH, LQKENI. CDR3 length: 15 amino acids. V lost 1 base, J lost 1 base, and 10 bases lay in between. This TCR came from a young man who had recovered from COVID-19. The chain combines TRBV18 with TRBJ1-1; D is ambiguous. Sequenced: PBMCs or T cells enriched from blood (not recorded which). In DNA, the CDR3 is TGTGCCAGCTCACCACAGGCAGGAACGAACACTGAAGCTTTCTTT. The encoded protein is CASSPQAGTNTEAFF.